This TCR beta chain came from a study of cytomegalovirus exposure and HLA in healthy donors. Method: immunoSEQ multiplex PCR; TCRdb's copy keeps in-frame clones and lacks some. Of 80,000 or so clones listed, about 95% are singletons. This clone showed up just once. The source material was PBMCs. This TCR was sampled from a woman aged 18-29 years in good health and CMV-seronegative.

CDR3 nucleotides: TGCGCCAGCAGCTTGGGCCTCCGGGACAGGGTTGTTGACGATGAGCAGTTCTTC. This sequence encodes CASSLGLRDRVVDDEQFF. This chain connects TRBV5-1 to TRBJ2-1; 9 positions match TRBD1. The CDR3 is 18 residues long. CDR1 and CDR2 (germline): SGHRS, YFSETQ. The trim removed 0 bases at V and 8 bases at J, leaving 15 bases unmatched. Together with reference TRBV5-1 and TRBJ2-1, the CDR3 gives the full variable domain: KAGVTQTPRYLIKTRGQQVTLSCSPISGHRSVSWYQQTPGQGLQFLFEYFSETQRNKGNFPGRFSGRQFSNSRSEMNVSTLELGDSALYLCASSLGLRDRVVDDEQFFGPGTRLTVL.